A selection of T cell receptor beta chains follows, all from one sample in a study of blood T cell repertoires in COVID-19. Sequencing used immunoSEQ multiplex PCR; TCRdb keeps in-frame clones, though not all of them. The sample contains around 320,000 clones, nearly 90% of which appear only once. The material sequenced was peripheral blood. These TCRs come from a woman under 40 with COVID-19, enrolled during active disease. CDR3s include the opening cysteine and the closing phenylalanine or tryptophan. A D gene is named only where the DNA matches it firmly. Clone size is stated in some rows and not others, as once, few, many or a class when expanded.

CDR3: CASSPENTEAFF
DNA: TGTGCCAGCAGCCCAGAGAACACTGAAGCTTTCTTT
V: TRBV12-3/TRBV12-4
J: TRBJ1-1
D: -
size: -

CDR3: CASSWVDRTSGANVLTF
DNA: TGTGCCAGCAGCTGGGTGGACAGGACTTCTGGGGCCAACGTCCTGACTTTC
V: TRBV5-6
J: TRBJ2-6
D: TRBD1
size: -

CDR3: CASSIVGATQPQHF
DNA: TGTGCCAGTAGTATAGTTGGGGCGACGCAGCCCCAGCATTTT
V: TRBV19
J: TRBJ1-5
D: -
size: -

CDR3: CASSKPGGTEAFF
DNA: TGTGCCAGCAGTAAACCGGGAGGGACTGAAGCTTTCTTT
V: TRBV27
J: TRBJ1-1
D: -
size: -

CDR3: CASSFGQGPYEQYF
DNA: TGTGCCAGCAGCTTTGGACAGGGCCCCTACGAGCAGTACTTC
V: TRBV5-6
J: TRBJ2-7
D: TRBD1
size: -

CDR3: CASSQVIRGALNNEQFF
DNA: TGTGCCAGCAGCCAAGTGATCCGGGGGGCATTAAACAATGAGCAGTTCTTC
V: TRBV4-2
J: TRBJ2-1
D: -
size: -

CDR3: CASSATGYSNQPQHF
DNA: TGTGCCAGTAGTGCAACAGGGTATAGCAATCAGCCCCAGCATTTT
V: TRBV19
J: TRBJ1-5
D: -
size: -

CDR3: CASRELQGWYGYTF
DNA: TGTGCCAGCAGAGAACTTCAGGGTTGGTATGGCTACACCTTC
V: TRBV2
J: TRBJ1-2
D: -
size: -

CDR3: CASSQDTHRGNTEAFF
DNA: TGCGCCAGCAGCCAAGATACACACAGGGGCAACACTGAAGCTTTCTTT
V: TRBV4-1
J: TRBJ1-1
D: TRBD1
size: -

CDR3: CAIVLLAIPTDTQYF
DNA: TGTGCCATCGTATTGTTAGCCATTCCCACAGATACGCAGTATTTT
V: TRBV6-4
J: TRBJ2-3
D: -
size: -

CDR3: CAWGTGTYEQYF
DNA: TGTGCCTGGGGGACAGGGACCTACGAGCAGTACTTC
V: TRBV30
J: TRBJ2-7
D: TRBD1
size: -

CDR3: CASASHGRAEAFF
DNA: TGTGCCAGCGCATCGCATGGTCGGGCTGAAGCTTTCTTT
V: TRBV11-3
J: TRBJ1-1
D: -
size: -

CDR3: CASSSGQVRAFF
DNA: TGTGCCAGCAGCTCCGGACAGGTCAGAGCTTTCTTT
V: TRBV3-1/TRBV3-2
J: TRBJ1-1
D: TRBD1
size: few

CDR3: CASSLIGRGSATNEKLFF
DNA: TGTGCCAGCAGCTTAATTGGTCGGGGGAGCGCAACTAATGAAAAACTGTTTTTT
V: TRBV7-9
J: TRBJ1-4
D: -
size: -

CDR3: CASTLGGSGGYTDTQYF
DNA: TGTGCCAGTACCCTCGGGGGTAGCGGGGGATACACAGATACGCAGTATTTT
V: TRBV19
J: TRBJ2-3
D: TRBD2
size: -

CDR3: CATSRGTDYGYTF
DNA: TGTGCCACCAGCAGGGGGACAGACTATGGCTACACCTTC
V: TRBV15
J: TRBJ1-2
D: TRBD1
size: -

CDR3: CASGLAGGLYGYTF
DNA: TGTGCTAGTGGTTTGGCAGGGGGACTGTATGGCTACACCTTC
V: TRBV12-5
J: TRBJ1-2
D: TRBD1
size: once

CDR3: CASSQEARNTEAFF
DNA: TGTGCCAGCAGCCAGGAGGCAAGGAACACTGAAGCTTTCTTT
V: TRBV3-1/TRBV3-2
J: TRBJ1-1
D: -
size: few

CDR3: CASSLFGLGGGEQYF
DNA: TGTGCCAGCAGCTTGTTCGGTTTAGGGGGGGGCGAGCAGTACTTC
V: TRBV5-4
J: TRBJ2-7
D: -
size: -

CDR3: CASSTGLAGSLQETQYF
DNA: TGTGCCAGCAGCACCGGACTAGCGGGGTCCTTACAAGAGACCCAGTACTTC
V: TRBV5-4
J: TRBJ2-5
D: TRBD2
size: -

CDR3: CASSAGTGDEQYF
DNA: TGTGCCAGTAGTGCCGGGACAGGGGACGAGCAGTACTTC
V: TRBV19
J: TRBJ2-7
D: TRBD1
size: -

CDR3: CASSYGDKGYTF
DNA: TGTGCCAGCTCCTATGGGGACAAGGGCTACACCTTC
V: TRBV5-4
J: TRBJ1-2
D: -
size: -

CDR3: CASSVLTGTGNTIYF
DNA: TGTGCCAGCAGCGTACTAACAGGAACTGGAAACACCATATATTTT
V: TRBV9
J: TRBJ1-3
D: -
size: -

CDR3: CASPGGRDHQPQHF
DNA: TGCGCCAGCCCTGGGGGCCGGGATCATCAGCCCCAGCATTTT
V: TRBV10-1
J: TRBJ1-5
D: -
size: -

CDR3: CASSPGLLSKGYTF
DNA: TGTGCCAGCAGCCCGGGACTTCTTTCCAAGGGCTACACCTTC
V: TRBV11-3
J: TRBJ1-2
D: -
size: -

CDR3: CASSPPGVNEQFF
DNA: TGTGCCAGCAGCCCCCCGGGGGTTAACGAGCAGTTCTTC
V: TRBV12-3/TRBV12-4
J: TRBJ2-1
D: -
size: -

CDR3: CASSNQGSNTEAFF
DNA: TGCGCCAGCAGCAATCAGGGGTCAAACACTGAAGCTTTCTTT
V: TRBV5-1
J: TRBJ1-1
D: -
size: -

CDR3: CAWSTYSPAGNEQFF
DNA: TGTGCCTGGAGTACCTATAGCCCCGCAGGGAATGAGCAGTTCTTC
V: TRBV30
J: TRBJ2-1
D: -
size: -

CDR3: CASKLRGTGNTIYF
DNA: TGTGCCAGCAAACTGCGGGGAACGGGAAACACCATATATTTT
V: TRBV5-6
J: TRBJ1-3
D: -
size: -

CDR3: CASSPTGTSGGELFF
DNA: TGCGCCAGCAGCCCGACCGGGACTAGCGGCGGGGAGCTGTTTTTT
V: TRBV4-1
J: TRBJ2-2
D: TRBD2
size: -

CDR3: CASSPTGARYGYTF
DNA: TGTGCCAGTAGTCCTACAGGGGCGCGGTATGGCTACACCTTC
V: TRBV19
J: TRBJ1-2
D: TRBD1
size: -

CDR3: CASSMGLTFGTQYF
DNA: TGTGCCAGCAGTATGGGACTAACTTTTGGTACGCAGTATTTT
V: TRBV6-5
J: TRBJ2-3
D: TRBD2
size: -

CDR3: CASSLVRVIRSYGYTF
DNA: TGTGCCAGCAGCTTAGTCAGGGTGATCCGTAGCTATGGCTACACCTTC
V: TRBV7-8
J: TRBJ1-2
D: -
size: -